The 21 T cell receptor beta chains presented below share a single source sample, sequenced in a study of regulatory T cells in long-lasting Graves disease listed by TCRdb under 2021. This sample's time point label indicates: persistent/refractory GD, antithyroid drugs over 5 years with positive TRAb. For both TCR sequencing and RNA sequencing, RNA was extracted from PBMCs in TRIzol. Library generation was performed with multiplex PCR. Instrument used: Illumina HiSeq 4000. iRepertoire HTBI primers and Arm-PCR amplification of CDR3 regions were used to construct TCR beta libraries. The public reads were reprocessed in TCRdb via fastp at Q25 and MiXCR, keeping in-frame beta chains. Every entry covers one CDR3 protein and lists the most common genes and DNA from its rows. In this sample the table shows a few hundred thousand distinct CDR3 sequences, less than 30% of which occur a single time. The biggest ten clones account for roughly a quarter of the sample.

The source material was peripheral blood mononuclear cells (PBMCs), sampled when the disease was refractory, from a patient treated with antithyroid drugs. All receptors derive from a woman in her thirties or forties with Graves disease. Donor details come from another sample of the same person, matched by shared clones.

This clonotype was seen at least ten times. The chain is built from TRBV3-1 and TRBJ1-5, with D maybe TRBD1 (5 bases). CDR1 and CDR2 from the germline V gene are LGHDT and YNNKEL (reference sequence). With 1 base removed from V and 6 bases from J, the gap between germline ends came to 13 bases. CDR3 length equals 15 residues. The CDR3 here is CASSQGRGAGQPQHF. CDR3 nucleotide sequence: TGTGCCAGCAGCCAAGGGAGAGGGGCTGGTCAGCCCCAGCATTTT.

This clonotype occurred a few times. The V and J genes are TRBV24-1 and TRBJ2-2; a weak D match, TRBD1 (5 bases). Germline values: CDR1 KGHDR, CDR2 SFDVKD. This CDR3 comprises 14 residues. The V end was cut by 5 bases, the J end by 0 bases, with 6 bases between. The chain's CDR3 is CATSGGANTGELFF. As DNA, the CDR3 is TGTGCCACCAGTGGGGGCGCGAACACCGGGGAGCTGTTTTTT.

There are many counts of this clonotype. The J gene is TRBJ1-1, the V gene TRBV28, with D uncertain. The V gene's germline CDR1 is MDHEN and CDR2 SYDVKM. The germline V and J ends were trimmed by 8 bases and 3 bases, with 10 bases remaining between them. The CDR3 extends over 12 amino acids. The CDR3 DNA sequence: TGTGCCAGCGGTACAAGACACACTGAAGCTTTCTTT. Protein: CASGTRHTEAFF.

The rearrangement joins TRBV5-1 to TRBJ1-1; D perhaps matches TRBD1 (5 bases). In germline, CDR1 is SGHRS, CDR2 YFSETQ. V dropped 7 bases and J dropped 0 bases, with 31 bases sitting between them. This CDR3 contains 20 residues. CDR3 amino acids: CASGDKKSSGTSEMNTEAFF. Here the CDR3 DNA reads TGCGCCAGCGGCGATAAAAAGAGCTCCGGGACGTCGGAAATGAACACTGAAGCTTTCTTT.

About this clonotype: A far larger clone is one nucleotide away, so this likely arose from a read error. The chain joins TRBV6-1 to TRBJ2-5; TRBD1 or TRBD2 may be the D gene (5 bases each). CDR3 length: 15 residues. CDR1 is MNHNS, CDR2 SASEGT, per germline. CDR3 DNA sequence: TGTGCCAGCAGCCCCCCCAGGGACCGCCAAGAGACCCAGTGCTTC. This translates into CASSPPRDRQETQCF.

The V gene is TRBV10-2, the J gene TRBJ1-2, with D perhaps TRBD1 (5 bases). The germline V gene has CDR1 WSHSY and CDR2 SAAADI. V dropped 3 bases and J dropped 5 bases, with 16 bases sitting between them. The CDR3 totals 15 residues. The CDR3, as DNA: TGCGCCAGCAGTGACCCCGGGACTGCCCTTTATGGCTACACCTTC. Its translation is CASSDPGTALYGYTF.

Details on this clonotype: A far larger clone lies a single base away; this is likely a read error. This chain connects TRBV28 to TRBJ2-7; a possible D gene is TRBD2 (6 bases). The J call is uncertain, as TRBJ2-5 better fits the DNA end. The CDR3 is made up of 14 amino acids. Germline V gene lookup returns CDR1 MDHEN and CDR2 SYDVKM. CDR3 coding DNA: TGTGCCCGCAGTTGGTCAGGAGGGAGTGAGACCCAGTACTTC. It codes for CARSWSGGSETQYF.

In this sample, this clonotype turned up many times. The J gene is TRBJ1-2, the V gene TRBV19, with 7 bases lining up with TRBD1. The junction had 9 bases not matched to a gene; V was cut back by 7 bases and J by 4 bases. Germline-derived CDR1 and CDR2 are LNHDA and SQIVND (reference sequence). CDR3 length equals 14 residues. CDR3 coding DNA: TGTGCCAGTACGGGACAGCGCTCCTCCTATGGCTACACCTTC. Translation gives CASTGQRSSYGYTF.

This clonotype came up many times. The genes are TRBV7-6 and TRBJ1-1, with D uncertain. Trimming stripped 5 bases from V and 2 bases from J, with 18 bases between. The CDR3 spans 16 residues. Germline CDR1 SGHVS, CDR2 FNYEAQ. CDR3 residues: CASSQLISAANTEAFF. CDR3 coding DNA: TGTGCCAGCAGCCAGCTTATTTCGGCAGCCAACACTGAAGCTTTCTTT.

This clonotype has more than one count but fewer than ten. Its ends do not fully match the called genes, so a read error is possible. This chain connects TRBV5-1 to TRBJ1-1; D not certain. Germline CDR1 SGHRS, CDR2 YFSETQ. The CDR3 runs 13 residues. This CDR3 reads CASSYTDGTEAFF. CDR3 nucleotide sequence: TGCGCCAGCAGCTATACGGACGGCACTGAAGCCTTCTTT.

At least ten counts were recorded for this clonotype. This chain uses TRBV11-2 with TRBJ1-2; a possible D gene is TRBD1 (5 bases). The V gene's germline CDR1 is SGHAT and CDR2 FQNNGV. The CDR3 spans 15 residues. Trimming left V 5 bases short and J 8 bases short, with 21 bases between. The CDR3 bases are TGTGCCAGCAGCCCCTTGGGGGGGGGGAAGAGAGGCTACACCTTC. Translating gives CASSPLGGGKRGYTF.

This clonotype was seen a few times. The J gene is TRBJ1-2, the V gene TRBV11-3; TRBD1 agrees at 7 bases. CDR1 and CDR2 (germline): SGHNT, YENEEA. With V trimmed by 3 bases and J by 5 bases, 12 bases remained unmatched. The CDR3 consists of 16 residues. The DNA for the CDR3 is TGTGCCAGCAGCTTTCTTTCGACCGGGACAGTATATGGCTACACCTTC. As protein: CASSFLSTGTVYGYTF.

This clonotype was seen repeatedly, ten times or more. The genes are TRBV20-1 and TRBJ2-7; 12 nucleotides align to TRBD1. Trimming removed 7 bases from V and 3 bases from J; junction bases left unmatched: 7. CDR3 length equals 14 residues. Germline V gene sequence: CDR1 DFQATT, CDR2 SNEGSKA (reference sequence). CDR3 sequence: CSGGTGGSLYEQYF. The CDR3 nucleotides read TGCAGTGGAGGGACAGGGGGCTCCCTCTACGAGCAGTACTTC.

The rearrangement uses TRBV6-5 and TRBJ2-7, with D perhaps matching TRBD2 (6 bases). Trimming cost V 3 bases and J 7 bases, with 16 bases left between them. This CDR3 is 14 amino acids long. Germline-derived CDR1 and CDR2 are MNHEY and SVGAGI. The CDR3 DNA reads as TGTGCCAGCAGTTATTTAACGGGAGAGGGGGAGCAGTACTTC. Encoded protein: CASSYLTGEGEQYF.

V usage is TRBV20-1 and J usage is TRBJ2-5; D is ambiguous. V lost 0 bases and J 5 bases, leaving 16 bases between the germline ends. This CDR3 is 15 amino acids long. Germline-derived CDR1 and CDR2 are DFQATT and SNEGSKA (reference sequence). CDR3 bases: TGCAGTGCTAGAGATACTCAATCTCTCAAGGAGACCCAGTACTTC. Its protein product is CSARDTQSLKETQYF.

This clonotype was seen at least ten times. The rearrangement joins TRBV5-6 to TRBJ2-5; TRBD2 agrees at 12 bases. The V and J ends lost 4 bases and 4 bases, in that order; junction bases with no gene match: 5. CDR1 is SGHDT and CDR2 is YYEEEE in the germline V gene. The CDR3 covers 15 residues. The CDR3 coding sequence is TGTGCCAGCAGCCGACTACTAGCGGGAGGAGAGACCCAGTACTTC. Protein: CASSRLLAGGETQYF. The full variable domain, in which reference TRBV5-6 and TRBJ2-5 provide the parts outside the CDR3, is DAGVTQSPTHLIKTRGQQVTLRCSPKSGHDTVSWYQQALGQGPQFIFQYYEEEERQRGNFPDRFSGHQFPNYSSELNVNALLLGDSALYLCASSRLLAGGETQYFGPGTRLLVL.

This clonotype was counted between two and nine times. The chain uses TRBV16 and TRBJ1-5; tentatively, D is TRBD1 (6 bases). This CDR3 contains 17 residues. V lost 0 bases to trimming and J lost 5 bases, with 17 bases between them. The germline CDR1 and CDR2 sequences are KGHSY and FQNENV. Here the CDR3 DNA reads TGTGCCAGCAGCCAATCATCCAGGGGATTTATCGATCAGCCCCAGCATTTT. The encoded protein is CASSQSSRGFIDQPQHF.

This clonotype was counted ten times or more. The V call is TRBV11-2, the J call TRBJ2-5, with D unclear. The CDR3 has 16 amino acids. Germline CDR1 reads SGHAT; CDR2 reads FQNNGV. V gave up 1 base and J gave up 3 bases, with 15 bases separating them. The CDR3 DNA reads as TGTGCCAGCAGCTTAGGAGGAGTCCAAAAAAAAGAGACCCAGTACTTC. This translates into CASSLGGVQKKETQYF.

This clonotype was detected a few times. The chain has TRBV20-1 and TRBJ2-7; either TRBD1 or TRBD2 may fit D (5 bases each). The germline V gene has CDR1 DFQATT and CDR2 SNEGSKA (reference sequence). The CDR3 has 15 amino acids. V dropped 1 base and J dropped 1 base, with 14 bases sitting between them. Here the CDR3 DNA reads TGCAGTGCTAGAGTGCCTACGGGACCTTCCTACGAGCAGTACTTC. It encodes CSARVPTGPSYEQYF.

The chain couples TRBV12-3 or TRBV12-4 to TRBJ2-3, with D unclear. Trimming took off 1 base at V and 0 bases at J, with 11 bases between the two ends. The CDR3 loop spans 16 amino acids. CDR3 sequence (DNA): TGTGCCAGCAGTTTAGTTTCCTTAGGGAGCACAGATACGCAGTATTTT. Its translation: CASSLVSLGSTDTQYF.

This clonotype was observed many times. This sequence joins TRBV7-8 and TRBJ1-6; TRBD1 matches 7 bases. This CDR3 comprises 14 residues. Germline loops: CDR1 SGHVS, CDR2 FQNEAQ. Trimming cost V 4 bases and J 13 bases; bases outside gene matches: 10. The CDR3 coding sequence is TGTGCCAGCAGCTCCGGACAGGCTGGGTATCCCCTCCACTTT. This sequence encodes CASSSGQAGYPLHF.